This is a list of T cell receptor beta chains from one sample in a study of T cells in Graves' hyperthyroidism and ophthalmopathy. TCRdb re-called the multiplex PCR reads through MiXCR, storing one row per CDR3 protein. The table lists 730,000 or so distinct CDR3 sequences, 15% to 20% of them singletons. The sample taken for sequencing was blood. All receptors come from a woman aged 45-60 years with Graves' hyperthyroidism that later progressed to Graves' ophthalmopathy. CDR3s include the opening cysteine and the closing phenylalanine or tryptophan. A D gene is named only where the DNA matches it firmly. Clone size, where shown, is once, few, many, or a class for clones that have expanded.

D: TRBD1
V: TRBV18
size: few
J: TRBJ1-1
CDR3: CASSSKQGASTEAFF
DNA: TGTGCCAGCTCATCCAAACAGGGGGCGAGTACTGAAGCTTTCTTT

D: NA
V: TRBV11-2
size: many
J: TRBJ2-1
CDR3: CASSDPSGNYNEQFF
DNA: TGTGCCAGCAGCGATCCTTCGGGCAACTACAATGAGCAGTTCTTC

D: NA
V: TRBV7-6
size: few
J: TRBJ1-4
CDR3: CASSLLGGLNEKLFF
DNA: TGTGCCAGCAGCTTACTCGGGGGCCTTAATGAAAAACTGTTTTTT

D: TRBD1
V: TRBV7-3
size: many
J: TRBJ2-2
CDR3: CASSLGTGFGELFF
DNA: TGTGCCAGCAGCTTAGGGACAGGGTTCGGGGAGCTGTTTTTT

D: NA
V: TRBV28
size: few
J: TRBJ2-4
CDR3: CASSLLNPDIQYF
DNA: TGTGCCAGCAGTTTGTTAAACCCGGACATTCAGTACTTC

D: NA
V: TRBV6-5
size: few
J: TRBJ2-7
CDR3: CASSYGAYWEQYF
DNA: TGTGCCAGCAGTTACGGCGCCTACTGGGAGCAGTACTTC

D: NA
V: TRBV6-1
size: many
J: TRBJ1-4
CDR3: CASRPPGNEKLFF
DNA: TGTGCCAGCAGACCCCCAGGGAATGAAAAACTGTTTTTT

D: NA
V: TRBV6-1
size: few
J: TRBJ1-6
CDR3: CASSVSRPHNSPLHF
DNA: TGTGCCAGCAGTGTAAGTCGACCTCATAATTCACCCCTCCACTTT

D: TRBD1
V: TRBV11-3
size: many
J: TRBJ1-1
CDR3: CASSHRGMNTEAFF
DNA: TGTGCCAGCAGTCACAGGGGGATGAACACTGAAGCTTTCTTT

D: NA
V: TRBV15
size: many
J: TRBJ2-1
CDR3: CATSRDRRGNEQFF
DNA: TGTGCCACCAGCAGAGATCGTCGGGGGAATGAGCAGTTCTTC

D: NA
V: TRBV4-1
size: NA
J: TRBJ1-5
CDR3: CASSQDLLLRPSRGEYQPQHF
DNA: TGCGCCAGCAGCCAAGATCTTCTGCTCCGACCGTCGAGGGGGGAATATCAGCCCCAGCATTTT

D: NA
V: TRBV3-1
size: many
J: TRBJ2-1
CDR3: CASSHIAVSSYNEQFF
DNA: TGTGCCAGCAGCCATATAGCGGTTAGCTCCTACAATGAGCAGTTCTTC

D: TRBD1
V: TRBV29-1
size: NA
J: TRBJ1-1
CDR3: CSVRQGRTEAFF
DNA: TGCAGCGTTCGACAGGGGAGGACTGAAGCTTTCTTT

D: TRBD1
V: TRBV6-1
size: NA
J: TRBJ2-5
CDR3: CASGDRVGETQYF
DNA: TGTGCCAGCGGGGACAGGGTCGGAGAGACCCAGTACTTC

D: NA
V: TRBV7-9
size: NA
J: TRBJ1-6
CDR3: CASTREGSYNSPLHF
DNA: TGTGCCAGCACCCGGGAAGGCTCCTATAATTCACCCCTCCACTTT

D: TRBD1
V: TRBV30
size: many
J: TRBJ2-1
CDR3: CAWSVTGGSYNEQFF
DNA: TGTGCCTGGAGCGTAACAGGGGGCTCCTACAATGAGCAGTTCTTC

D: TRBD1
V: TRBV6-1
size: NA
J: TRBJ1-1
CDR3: CASSERDSEAFF
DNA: TGTGCCAGCAGTGAAAGGGACAGTGAAGCTTTCTTT

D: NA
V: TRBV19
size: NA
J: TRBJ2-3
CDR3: CASSRGEHTDTQYF
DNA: TGTGCCAGTAGTCGAGGGGAACACACAGATACGCAGTATTTT

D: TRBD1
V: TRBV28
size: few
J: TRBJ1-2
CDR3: CASRPTGGHYGYTF
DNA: TGTGCCAGCAGACCGACAGGGGGGCACTATGGCTACACCTTC

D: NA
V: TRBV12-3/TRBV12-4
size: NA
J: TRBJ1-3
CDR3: CASRLTGNTIYF
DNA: TGTGCCAGCAGGCTAACTGGAAACACCATATATTTT

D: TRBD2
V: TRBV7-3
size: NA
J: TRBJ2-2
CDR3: CASSTGLAGNTGELFF
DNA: TGTGCCAGCAGCACGGGACTAGCGGGGAACACCGGGGAGCTGTTTTTT

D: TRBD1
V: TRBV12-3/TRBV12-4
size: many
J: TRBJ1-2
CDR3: CASSLAGGRGYTF
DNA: TGTGCCAGCAGTTTAGCAGGGGGCAGAGGCTACACCTTC

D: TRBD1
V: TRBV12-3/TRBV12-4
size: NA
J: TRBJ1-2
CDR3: CASTPRTGTAYGYTF
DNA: TGTGCCAGCACTCCCCGGACCGGGACAGCATATGGCTACACCTTC

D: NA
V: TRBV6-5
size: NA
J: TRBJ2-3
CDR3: CASSSRESADTQYF
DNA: TGTGCCAGCAGTTCCAGAGAAAGCGCAGATACGCAGTATTTT

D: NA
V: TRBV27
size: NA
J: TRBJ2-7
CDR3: CASRDYYGGNYEQYF
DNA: TGTGCCAGCAGGGACTATTACGGGGGTAACTACGAGCAGTACTTC

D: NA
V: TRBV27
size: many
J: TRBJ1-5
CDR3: CASSQGARDQPQHF
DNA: TGTGCCAGCAGTCAGGGAGCAAGGGATCAGCCCCAGCATTTT

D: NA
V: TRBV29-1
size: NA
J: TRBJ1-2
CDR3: CSVDAAGYTF
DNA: TGCAGCGTTGACGCGGCAGGCTACACCTTC

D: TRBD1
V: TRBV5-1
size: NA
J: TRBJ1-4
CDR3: CASSISGGYNEKLFF
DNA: TGCGCCAGCAGCATTTCAGGGGGTTACAATGAAAAACTGTTTTTT

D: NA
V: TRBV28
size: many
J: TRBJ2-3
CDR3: CASSIPSTDTQYF
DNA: TGTGCCAGCAGTATCCCGTCCACAGATACGCAGTATTTT

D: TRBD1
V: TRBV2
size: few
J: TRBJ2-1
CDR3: CASSPTGGGGNEQFF
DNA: TGTGCCAGCAGTCCGACAGGGGGGGGGGGCAATGAGCAGTTCTTC

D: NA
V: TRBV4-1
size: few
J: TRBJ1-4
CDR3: CASTRGEKLFF
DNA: TGCGCCAGCACCCGAGGTGAAAAACTGTTTTTT

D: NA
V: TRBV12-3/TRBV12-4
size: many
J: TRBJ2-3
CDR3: CASSRSRDNTDTQYF
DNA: TGTGCCAGCAGCCGGTCCCGGGACAACACAGATACGCAGTATTTT

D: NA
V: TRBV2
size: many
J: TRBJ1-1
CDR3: CASMEGIRVTEAFF
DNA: TGTGCCAGCATGGAAGGCATCCGGGTCACTGAAGCTTTCTTT

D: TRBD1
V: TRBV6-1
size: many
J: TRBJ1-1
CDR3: CASSGGQVWAEAFF
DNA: TGTGCCAGCAGTGGGGGACAGGTGTGGGCTGAAGCTTTCTTT

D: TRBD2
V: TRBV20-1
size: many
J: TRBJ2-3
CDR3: CSAQTSGGEEDTQYF
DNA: TGCAGTGCCCAGACTAGCGGGGGGGAAGAGGATACGCAGTATTTT

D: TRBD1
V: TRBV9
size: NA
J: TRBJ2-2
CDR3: CASSTTGTVQNTGELFF
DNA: TGTGCCAGCAGCACCACCGGGACAGTACAGAACACCGGGGAGCTGTTTTTT

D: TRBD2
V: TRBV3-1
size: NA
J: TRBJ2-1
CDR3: CASSPFTSGRLNDEQFF
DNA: TGTGCCAGCAGCCCGTTCACTAGCGGGAGACTGAACGATGAGCAGTTCTTC

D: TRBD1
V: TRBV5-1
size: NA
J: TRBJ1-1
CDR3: CASSTTGGASTEAFF
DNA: TGCGCCAGCAGCACAACAGGGGGCGCGAGCACTGAAGCTTTCTTT

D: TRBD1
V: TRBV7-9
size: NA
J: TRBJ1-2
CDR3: CASSLLLGQGDYGYTF
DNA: TGTGCCAGCAGCTTATTGCTGGGACAGGGGGACTATGGCTACACCTTC

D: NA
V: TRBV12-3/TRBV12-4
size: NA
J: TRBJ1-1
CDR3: CASRIVGSGVAEAFF
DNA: TGTGCCAGCAGAATCGTGGGGTCTGGGGTGGCTGAAGCTTTCTTT

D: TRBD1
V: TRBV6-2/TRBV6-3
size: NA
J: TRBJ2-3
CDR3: CASRPQGASTDTQYF
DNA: TGTGCCAGCAGACCACAGGGGGCGAGCACAGATACGCAGTATTTT

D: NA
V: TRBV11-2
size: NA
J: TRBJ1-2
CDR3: CASSFYGDPNYGYTF
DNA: TGTGCCAGCAGCTTTTATGGAGACCCTAACTATGGCTACACCTTC

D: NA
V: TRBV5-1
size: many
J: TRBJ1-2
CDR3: CASSHTGTNNYGYTF
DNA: TGCGCCAGCAGCCACACCGGGACAAATAACTATGGCTACACCTTC

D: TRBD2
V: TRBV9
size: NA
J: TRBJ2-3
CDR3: CASSVGEAGRTDTQYF
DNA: TGTGCCAGCAGCGTAGGGGAAGCGGGGCGCACAGATACGCAGTATTTT

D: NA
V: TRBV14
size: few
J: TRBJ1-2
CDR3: CASSQVKGSGYTF
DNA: TGTGCCAGCAGCCAAGTTAAGGGGAGTGGCTACACCTTC

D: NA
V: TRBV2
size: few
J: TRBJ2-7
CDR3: CASRASKGPYEQYF
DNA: TGTGCCAGCAGGGCCTCTAAGGGACCCTACGAGCAGTACTTC

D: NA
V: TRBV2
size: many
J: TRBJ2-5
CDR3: CASSASELQETQYF
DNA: TGTGCCAGCAGTGCGTCAGAGTTGCAAGAGACCCAGTACTTC

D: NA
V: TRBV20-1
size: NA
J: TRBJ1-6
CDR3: CSASMGQHNSPLHF
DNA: TGCAGTGCTAGTATGGGGCAGCATAATTCACCCCTCCACTTT

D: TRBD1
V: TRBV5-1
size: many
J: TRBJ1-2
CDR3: CASSWDSEGTNYGYTF
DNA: TGCGCCAGCAGCTGGGACAGCGAAGGGACTAACTATGGCTACACCTTC